One sample yielded the 19 T cell receptor beta chains listed below, sequenced in a study of blood T cell repertoires in COVID-19. TCRdb keeps only in-frame clones here, not all; method: immunoSEQ multiplex PCR. The table includes about 60,000 clones, about 90% detected once. Material for sequencing was peripheral blood. These receptors originate from a human donor with active COVID-19. The donor label of this sample is uncertain.

This chain links TRBV4-2 with TRBJ1-1; no firm D call. The CDR3 is 14 amino acids. The ends were cut back, 1 base at V and 3 bases at J, with 9 bases in the middle. Germline CDR1 is LGHNA and CDR2 is YNFKEQ. DNA of the CDR3: TGTGCCAGCAGCCAAGTTGGGAGGTACACTGAAGCTTTCTTT. Amino acid sequence: CASSQVGRYTEAFF.

In its sample, this clone is medium-sized (0.01 to 0.1%). CDR3 sequence reads: CASTDSGRVYNEQFF. The CDR3 DNA is TGTGCCAGCACCGATAGCGGGAGGGTTTACAATGAGCAGTTCTTC. The rearrangement links TRBV6-6 to TRBJ2-1; 11 nucleotides align to TRBD2. The germline V gene encodes CDR1 MNHNY and CDR2 SVGAGI (reference sequence). Trimming cost V 7 bases and J 4 bases; bases outside gene matches: 6. This CDR3 region has 15 residues.

This clone was counted a single time. The rearrangement uses TRBV27 and TRBJ1-1, with 10 positions matching TRBD1. This CDR3 is built from 15 residues. The germline CDR1 and CDR2 sequences are MNHEY and SMNVEV (reference sequence). The V gene end was trimmed by 8 bases and the J gene end by 5 bases; junction bases not matched to a gene: 11. CDR3 sequence reads: CASSHSRDRGTEAFF. The CDR3 coding sequence is TGTGCCAGCTCCCATTCCCGGGACAGGGGTACTGAAGCTTTCTTT.

The gene calls are TRBV7-8 and TRBJ1-4; TRBD1 matches at 7 bases. The ends lost 5 bases at V and 2 bases at J; junction bases unmatched: 5. The CDR3 has 15 residues. Looked up from germline, CDR1 is SGHVS and CDR2 is FQNEAQ. In DNA form, the CDR3 reads TGTGCCAGCAGCACCCAGGGGGTTACTAATGAAAAACTGTTTTTT. It translates to CASSTQGVTNEKLFF. The full variable domain, completed using reference TRBV7-8 and TRBJ1-4, is GAGVSQSPRYKVAKRGQDVALRCDPISGHVSLFWYQQALGQGPEFLTYFQNEAQLDKSGLPSDRFFAERPEGSVSTLKIQRTQQEDSAVYLCASSTQGVTNEKLFFGSGTQLSVL.

DNA for the CDR3: TGTGCCAGCAGCGTAGGGGGTAGCGGGGCAACCGGGGAGCTGTTTTTT. This translates into CASSVGGSGATGELFF. The chain recombines TRBV9 with TRBJ2-2; 8 nucleotides agree with TRBD2. The CDR3 loop spans 16 amino acids. CDR1 is SGDLS, CDR2 YYNGEE, per germline. Trimming at V came to 0 bases and at J to 5 bases, leaving 6 bases not matched to a gene.

The chain links TRBV4-3 to TRBJ2-5, with 11 positions matching TRBD2. CDR1 is LGHNA and CDR2 is YSLEER in the germline V gene. V trimming: 4 bases; J trimming: 5 bases; junction bases outside the gene matches: 9. The CDR3 runs to 16 residues. The CDR3 loop reads CASSPHGTSGEETQYF. CDR3 DNA: TGCGCCAGCAGCCCGCACGGGACTAGCGGAGAGGAGACCCAGTACTTC.

J is TRBJ2-5 and V is TRBV11-2; D possibly corresponds to TRBD1 (6 bases). V was clipped by 3 bases and J by 4 bases, with 21 bases between them. The germline CDR1 and CDR2 sequences are SGHAT and FQNNGV. The CDR3 runs 17 residues. The CDR3 nucleotides read TGTGCCAGCAGCTTTCTACAGGGTACGAGTGTCGGAGAGACCCAGTACTTC. Translation gives CASSFLQGTSVGETQYF.

This sequence joins TRBV7-3 and TRBJ2-7; 11 bases are a match to TRBD1. J gave up 5 bases and V 0 bases, and 3 bases lay outside the gene matches. The germline V gene encodes CDR1 SGHTA and CDR2 FQGTGA. This CDR3 has 15 amino acids. The CDR3, as DNA: TGTGCCAGCAGCTTAACCGGGACAGGGGGACACGAGCAGTACTTC. This sequence encodes CASSLTGTGGHEQYF.

This chain joins TRBV3-1 (or the pseudogene TRBV3-2) and TRBJ2-3; 14 nucleotides line up with TRBD2. V was clipped by 4 bases and J by 8 bases; unmatched bases: 11. In germline, CDR1 is LGHDT, CDR2 YNNKEL (reference sequence). CDR3 length: 17 residues. The CDR3 is CASSPPGLAGGIATQYF. CDR3 in DNA: TGTGCCAGCAGCCCACCCGGACTAGCGGGAGGTATTGCTACGCAGTATTTT.

This chain connects TRBV29-1 to TRBJ2-4, with TRBD2 matching over 9 bases. The V and J ends lost 7 bases and 9 bases, in that order; junction bases with no gene match: 7. The CDR3 runs 12 residues. Germline V CDR1 and CDR2: SQVTM, ANQGSEA. CDR3: CSAQRGARIQYF. The CDR3 DNA reads TGCAGCGCCCAGCGGGGGGCTCGCATTCAGTACTTC.

CDR3 amino acids: CASSGDRGSHYEQYF. In DNA, the CDR3 is TGTGCCAGCAGCGGGGACAGGGGCTCCCACTACGAGCAGTACTTC. The chain couples TRBV5-5 to TRBJ2-7; 10 positions agree with TRBD1. This CDR3 contains 15 residues. Looked up from germline, CDR1 is SGHKS and CDR2 is YYEKEE (reference sequence). The J segment lost 3 bases and the V segment lost 4 bases, leaving 7 bases of the junction unmatched. Full variable domain (remainder filled in from reference TRBV5-5 and TRBJ2-7): DAGVTQSPTHLIKTRGQQVTLRCSPISGHKSVSWYQQVLGQGPQFIFQYYEKEERGRGNFPDRFSARQFPNYSSELNVNALLLGDSALYLCASSGDRGSHYEQYFGPGTRLTVT.

The rearrangement uses TRBV19 and TRBJ2-3, with D possibly matching TRBD2 (6 bases). CDR1 and CDR2 from the germline V gene are LNHDA and SQIVND (reference sequence). The CDR3 runs 13 residues. V lost 5 bases, J lost 10 bases, and 16 bases lay in between. The CDR3 DNA is TGTGCCAGTAGTCCGGACGGGGGTATATCGCAGTATTTT. It specifies CASSPDGGISQYF.

This clone was counted once. This specimen includes other DNA sequences encoding the same CDR3. The chain recombines TRBV9 with TRBJ2-3; 10 bases map to TRBD2. The germline V gene encodes CDR1 SGDLS and CDR2 YYNGEE. Trimming took 0 bases from V and 3 from J; bases not matched to a gene: 4. The CDR3 is made up of 16 amino acids. The CDR3, as DNA: TGTGCCAGCAGCGTAGCCAGCGGGGGGGGGACAGATACGCAGTATTTT. Residues: CASSVASGGGTDTQYF. The full variable domain, with the rest looked up from reference TRBV9 and TRBJ2-3, is DSGVTQTPKHLITATGQRVTLRCSPRSGDLSVYWYQQSLDQGLQFLIQYYNGEERAKGNILERFSAQQFPDLHSELNLSSLELGDSALYFCASSVASGGGTDTQYFGPGTRLTVL.

The CDR3 here is CASSQDLVREGLGNTIYF. The CDR3 DNA follows: TGCGCCAGCAGCCAAGATCTGGTCAGGGAAGGATTGGGAAACACCATATATTTT. This chain connects TRBV4-3 to TRBJ1-3; TRBD1 might be the D (5 bases). This CDR3 is 18 amino acids long. Germline CDR1 and CDR2: LGHNA and YSLEER. Trimming removed 0 bases from V and 4 bases from J, with 19 bases in between.

V is TRBV6-2 or TRBV6-3 and J is TRBJ2-3, with D perhaps matching TRBD1 (6 bases). The germline gives CDR1 MNHEY, CDR2 SVGEGT. The CDR3 sequence is 16 residues long. V dropped 2 bases and J dropped 4 bases, with 16 bases sitting between them. The CDR3: CASSYEAAGVADTQYF. CDR3 nucleotides: TGTGCCAGCAGTTACGAAGCGGCAGGGGTGGCAGATACGCAGTATTTT.

V gene TRBV6-5 combines with J gene TRBJ2-1; no clear D. Germline assignment: CDR1 MNHEY and CDR2 SVGAGI. The CDR3 is 14 residues long. The V and J ends lost 7 bases and 0 bases respectively, with 10 bases between them. The CDR3 sequence is CASTQSSSYNEQFF. The CDR3 nucleotides read TGTGCCAGCACCCAGTCCAGCTCCTACAATGAGCAGTTCTTC.

This chain uses TRBV30 with TRBJ2-1, with 9 nucleotides matching TRBD1. The CDR3 spans 15 residues. Germline CDR1 is GTSNPN and CDR2 is SVGIG (reference sequence). V lost 0 bases to trimming and J lost 7 bases; unmatched junction nucleotides: 7. CDR3 nucleotide sequence: TGTGCCTGGAGTGTAGGCGGGACAGGGAGGAATGAGCAGTTCTTC. This sequence encodes CAWSVGGTGRNEQFF.

The V gene is TRBV7-9, the J gene TRBJ2-2, with D possibly being TRBD1 (5 bases). The V end lost 0 bases, the J end lost 4 bases, and 9 bases lay between the germline ends. There are 15 residues in the CDR3. Germline CDR1 SEHNR, CDR2 FQNEAQ (reference sequence). DNA for the CDR3: TGTGCCAGCAGCTTAGCCACTCAGGGCACCGGGGAGCTGTTTTTT. Its protein product is CASSLATQGTGELFF.

The chain couples TRBV9 to TRBJ2-3; 8 nucleotides match TRBD2. This CDR3 has 15 amino acids. V lost 0 bases to trimming and J lost 5 bases; unmatched junction nucleotides: 5. Per germline, CDR1 SGDLS and CDR2 YYNGEE. Here the CDR3 DNA reads TGTGCCAGCAGCGTAGAACGGGGGGGTGGAGATACGCAGTATTTT. Its protein product is CASSVERGGGDTQYF.